A single sample is the source of the 28 T cell receptor beta chains below, sequenced in a study of OX40 agonist ivuxolimab in advanced cancers. Assay used: immunoSEQ multiplex PCR; TCRdb lists only in-frame clones, some missing. This table has about 68,000 clones, roughly 80% appearing once. The sample was CD4+ or CD8+ T cells sorted from blood, taken in a trial of the OX40 agonist ivuxolimab. Source of these receptors: an adult with an advanced solid tumor such as melanoma, head and neck, liver or kidney cancer.

This clone appeared a single time. This chain joins TRBV4-1 and TRBJ2-7; possible D gene TRBD2, 6 bases. The CDR3 consists of 16 residues. Per the germline V gene, CDR1 is MGHRA and CDR2 is YSYEKL. Deletions cut 4 bases from V and 2 bases from J, with 18 bases between. The CDR3: CASSPTAGSSAYEQYF. The CDR3 DNA is TGCGCCAGCAGCCCTACGGCAGGTTCTAGCGCCTACGAGCAGTACTTC.

This chain joins TRBV5-4 and TRBJ2-3; the D gene is possibly TRBD1 (6 bases). Germline V lookup: CDR1 SGHNT, CDR2 YYREEE (reference sequence). This CDR3 comprises 15 residues. The V and J ends lost 1 base and 6 bases respectively, with 15 bases between them. The CDR3 nucleotides read TGTGCCAGCAGCTTGCCAGGGGAAGGGCCGGATACGCAGTATTTT. As protein: CASSLPGEGPDTQYF.

This rearrangement joins TRBV6-5 to TRBJ2-3, with 7 bases aligning to TRBD1. J gave up 4 bases and V 5 bases, and 9 bases lay outside the gene matches. Germline-derived CDR1 and CDR2 are MNHEY and SVGAGI. The CDR3 contains 15 residues. In DNA, the CDR3 is TGTGCCAGCAGTCCGGACAGGTTGAACTCAGATACGCAGTATTTT. It is translated as CASSPDRLNSDTQYF.

This rearrangement joins TRBV19 to TRBJ1-5; TRBD1 aligns across 8 bases. The ends lost 3 bases at V and 9 bases at J; junction bases unmatched: 4. The CDR3 spans 13 residues. Germline CDR1 LNHDA, CDR2 SQIVND (reference sequence). This CDR3 reads CASSITGTGPQHF. CDR3 coding DNA: TGTGCCAGTAGTATCACAGGGACAGGGCCCCAGCATTTT.

This rearrangement joins TRBV5-1 to TRBJ1-5, with D possibly TRBD1 on 5 matching bases. In germline, CDR1 is SGHRS, CDR2 YFSETQ. V gave up 0 bases and J gave up 3 bases, with 10 bases separating them. CDR3 length equals 15 residues. CDR3 loop: CASSLDPGINQPQHF. The CDR3 DNA reads TGCGCCAGCAGCTTGGATCCAGGGATCAATCAGCCCCAGCATTTT.

V is TRBV29-1 and J is TRBJ1-2, with no clear D. The CDR3 has 13 amino acids. V lost 2 bases, J lost 8 bases, and 15 bases lay in between. From germline, CDR1 is SQVTM and CDR2 ANQGSEA. Written as DNA, the CDR3 is TGCAGCGTTGAAAATCACCGCGGAGGGGGCTACACCTTC. Translated, it gives CSVENHRGGGYTF.

The J gene is TRBJ1-4, the V gene TRBV5-4, with D unresolved. The CDR3 runs 15 residues. In germline, CDR1 is SGHNT, CDR2 YYREEE (reference sequence). Trimming stripped 0 bases from V and 4 bases from J, with 10 bases between. In DNA form, the CDR3 reads TGTGCCAGCAGCTTGGGACAAGGGATTAATGAAAAACTGTTTTTT. The encoded protein is CASSLGQGINEKLFF.

The chain links TRBV21-1 to TRBJ2-7; the table's D call TRBD1 went unverified against the DNA. TRBV21-1 represents a pseudogene. This CDR3 has 14 residues. CDR3 amino acids: CASSATGYPYEQYF. The CDR3 DNA sequence: TGTGCCAGCAGCGCGACAGGGTACCCCTACGAGCAGTACTTC.

This rearrangement joins TRBV9 to TRBJ1-2; D ambiguous. Trimming cost V 3 bases and J 4 bases, with 13 bases left between them. Germline CDR1 reads SGDLS; CDR2 reads YYNGEE. This CDR3 contains 14 residues. The CDR3 reads CASSAVRTSYGYTF. The CDR3 bases are TGTGCCAGCAGCGCAGTCCGGACGAGCTATGGCTACACCTTC.

V and J are TRBV19 and TRBJ1-2; tentatively, D is TRBD1 (5 bases). The CDR3 runs to 14 residues. Germline V gene data show CDR1 as LNHDA and CDR2 as SQIVND (reference sequence). V was pared by 5 bases and J by 8 bases, with 18 bases between. CDR3 loop: CASSPIDSLWGYTF. The CDR3 DNA follows: TGTGCCAGTAGTCCGATTGACAGTCTGTGGGGCTACACCTTC. Full variable domain (outside the CDR3, taken from reference TRBV19 and TRBJ1-2): DGGITQSPKYLFRKEGQNVTLSCEQNLNHDAMYWYRQDPGQGLRLIYYSQIVNDFQKGDIAEGYSVSREKKESFPLTVTSAQKNPTAFYLCASSPIDSLWGYTFGSGTRLTVV.

The chain combines TRBV19 with TRBJ1-6; D is possibly TRBD1 (6 bases). The length of the CDR3 is 16 residues. Germline-derived CDR1 and CDR2 are LNHDA and SQIVND (reference sequence). V was cut by 10 bases and J by 0 bases, with 16 bases left in between. The CDR3 coding sequence is TGTGCCACCCAGGACAGAGTGACCTCCTATAATTCACCCCTCCACTTT. It specifies CATQDRVTSYNSPLHF.

This clone was recorded only once. The genes are TRBV6-1 and TRBJ1-4, with a possible D match to TRBD1 (6 bases). The germline V gene has CDR1 MNHNS and CDR2 SASEGT. This CDR3 has 13 residues. V shed 7 bases and J shed 3 bases, with 9 bases lying between them. The CDR3 region is CASTGQPNEKLFF. DNA for the CDR3: TGTGCCAGCACCGGACAGCCTAATGAAAAACTGTTTTTT.

J is TRBJ1-2 and V is TRBV2; 9 bases match TRBD1. The CDR3 is 17 amino acids. V gave up 7 bases and J gave up 0 bases; unmatched junction bases: 12. Germline CDR1 and CDR2: SNHLY and FYNNEI. This CDR3 is CASTTDRGDSSNYGYTF. CDR3 in DNA: TGTGCCAGCACCACCGACAGGGGGGATTCGTCTAACTATGGCTACACCTTC.

This clone came up once. The chain combines TRBV6-6 with TRBJ1-3; D may be TRBD1 (5 bases). Trimming removed 2 bases at V and 3 bases at J, with 8 bases between. The CDR3 length is 14 residues. Germline lookup yields CDR1 MNHNY and CDR2 SVGAGI (reference sequence). In nucleotides, the CDR3 is TGTGCCAGCAGTTACGAGGGGAGTGGAAACACCATATATTTT. Its translation is CASSYEGSGNTIYF.

The J gene is TRBJ1-6, the V gene TRBV28; TRBD1 is a possible D gene (5 bases). V lost 4 bases to trimming and J lost 8 bases, with 18 bases between them. CDR3 length: 16 amino acids. CDR1 and CDR2 from the germline V gene are MDHEN and SYDVKM. The CDR3 DNA is TGTGCCAGCAGTTCTCCGGTGAGGGGCGGTGATTCACCCCTCCACTTT. It encodes CASSSPVRGGDSPLHF.

This chain uses TRBV9 with TRBJ1-1; TRBD1 is a possible D gene (6 bases). This CDR3 region has 16 residues. V lost 4 bases and J 1 base, leaving 17 bases between the germline ends. Germline V gene sequence: CDR1 SGDLS, CDR2 YYNGEE. The CDR3 here is CASSPWQGSTNTEAFF. CDR3 DNA sequence: TGTGCCAGCAGCCCCTGGCAGGGGAGCACGAACACTGAAGCTTTCTTT.

This clone counts as medium-sized. The rearrangement links TRBV5-1 to TRBJ2-4; a weak D match, TRBD2 (5 bases). Trimming took 0 bases from V and 0 from J, leaving 22 bases between them. The V gene's germline CDR1 is SGHRS and CDR2 YFSETQ. The CDR3 has 20 amino acids. The CDR3 here is CASSLDFGGSGYLAKNIQYF. As DNA, the CDR3 is TGCGCCAGCAGCTTGGACTTTGGTGGCAGCGGCTACCTAGCCAAAAACATTCAGTACTTC.

The chain links TRBV11-2 to TRBJ2-7; 8 bases map to TRBD1. Germline CDR1 and CDR2: SGHAT and FQNNGV. The CDR3 runs to 15 residues. V was pared by 2 bases and J by 1 base, with 4 bases of the junction left unmatched. The CDR3 DNA is TGTGCCAGCAGCTTATCGCGGACAGGGTCCTACGAGCAGTACTTC. It is translated as CASSLSRTGSYEQYF.

V and J are TRBV6-1 and TRBJ1-2, with a possible D match to TRBD1 (6 bases). Germline V gene lookup returns CDR1 MNHNS and CDR2 SASEGT. V was cut by 4 bases and J by 4 bases, with 13 bases left in between. This CDR3 comprises 14 residues. The CDR3 region is CASSGVDRIYGYTF. CDR3 sequence (DNA): TGTGCCAGCAGTGGAGTTGACAGGATCTATGGCTACACCTTC.

The chain has TRBV28 and TRBJ2-5; TRBD2 matches 7 bases. Germline lookup yields CDR1 MDHEN and CDR2 SYDVKM. This CDR3 has 17 residues. The V and J ends lost 0 bases and 5 bases, in that order; junction bases with no gene match: 12. CDR3 bases: TGTGCCAGCAGTTTATGGGCCATGGGGAGGGTTGGGGAGACCCAGTACTTC. The encoded protein is CASSLWAMGRVGETQYF. Filled out from reference TRBV28 and TRBJ2-5, the complete variable domain reads DVKVTQSSRYLVKRTGEKVFLECVQDMDHENMFWYRQDPGLGLRLIYFSYDVKMKEKGDIPEGYSVSREKKERFSLILESASTNQTSMYLCASSLWAMGRVGETQYFGPGTRLLVL.

The rearrangement links TRBV7-9 to TRBJ2-5; D not resolved. This CDR3 has 14 residues. Germline CDR1 SEHNR, CDR2 FQNEAQ (reference sequence). The V end was cut by 2 bases, the J end by 0 bases, with 7 bases between. This chain's CDR3 is CASSLSRYQETQYF. The CDR3 region has the DNA TGTGCCAGCAGCTTAAGCCGATACCAAGAGACCCAGTACTTC.

J is TRBJ2-3 and V is TRBV5-4; D not certain. CDR3 size: 13 residues. Trimming shortened V by 4 bases and J by 0 bases, and 6 bases separated the two germline ends. Germline CDR1 is SGHNT and CDR2 is YYREEE (reference sequence). CDR3 amino acids: CASSPGSTDTQYF. For the CDR3, the DNA is TGTGCCAGCAGCCCTGGAAGCACAGATACGCAGTATTTT.

This sequence joins TRBV11-2 and TRBJ2-5, with 7 positions matching TRBD1. The CDR3 is 12 amino acids. V trimming: 4 bases; J trimming: 4 bases; junction bases outside the gene matches: 0. The V gene's germline CDR1 is SGHAT and CDR2 FQNNGV. This CDR3 reads CASSYRGETQYF. DNA for the CDR3: TGTGCCAGCAGCTACAGGGGAGAGACCCAGTACTTC.

The J gene is TRBJ1-3, the V gene TRBV5-1, with D tentatively TRBD1 (5 bases). Trimming shortened V by 5 bases and J by 0 bases, and 12 bases separated the two germline ends. Germline-derived CDR1 and CDR2 are SGHRS and YFSETQ. This CDR3 is 15 amino acids long. CDR3 region: CASRPAGLSGNTIYF. CDR3 nucleotide sequence: TGCGCCAGCAGGCCAGCGGGACTCTCTGGAAACACCATATATTTT.

The rearrangement links TRBV7-6 to TRBJ2-2, with D perhaps TRBD1 (6 bases). Germline CDR1 reads SGHVS; CDR2 reads FNYEAQ. The germline V and J ends were trimmed by 4 bases and 6 bases, with 15 bases remaining between them. The CDR3 loop spans 15 amino acids. CDR3 amino acids: CASSSGPSGAGELFF. The CDR3 DNA reads TGTGCCAGCAGCTCTGGTCCTTCAGGGGCCGGGGAGCTGTTTTTT.

The chain carries TRBV29-1 and TRBJ1-1, with 11 bases that match TRBD1. The CDR3 is made up of 14 amino acids. Germline lookup yields CDR1 SQVTM and CDR2 ANQGSEA. V lost 5 bases and J lost 4; bases outside the gene matches: 6. The CDR3 loop is CSVSPGTGGTEAFF. In DNA, the CDR3 is TGCAGCGTTTCTCCCGGGACAGGGGGCACTGAAGCTTTCTTT.

This clone was recorded only once. The chain uses TRBV9 and TRBJ1-2; no clear D gene. The germline gives CDR1 SGDLS, CDR2 YYNGEE. The V and J ends lost 1 base and 7 bases respectively, with 14 bases between them. CDR3 size: 14 residues. CDR3 DNA sequence: TGTGCCAGCAGCGTATTGTTGGAGTCGGGTGGCTACACCTTC. Its protein is CASSVLLESGGYTF.

A few counts support this clone. The chain uses TRBV6-1 and TRBJ2-2; D not certain. The germline V and J ends were trimmed by 3 bases and 1 base, with 3 bases remaining between them. Germline CDR1 MNHNS, CDR2 SASEGT. This CDR3 region has 13 residues. This CDR3 reads CASSDGNTGELFF. In nucleotides, the CDR3 is TGTGCCAGCAGTGATGGGAACACCGGGGAGCTGTTTTTT.